Listed below are T cell receptor beta chains from one sample, sequenced in a study of T cells in Graves' hyperthyroidism and ophthalmopathy. TCRdb re-called the multiplex PCR reads with MiXCR, one entry per CDR3 protein. Here the sample spans nearly 600,000 distinct CDR3 sequences, 12% to 15% being singletons. The source material was blood. These receptors all stem from a woman aged 18-30 years with Graves' ophthalmopathy. CDR3s include the opening cysteine and the closing phenylalanine or tryptophan. D genes are given only for firm matches. Clone size is stated in some rows and not others, as once, few, many or a class when expanded.

TRBV7-9	.	TRBJ2-2	few	CASSFIGTPSRELFF	TGTGCCAGCAGCTTTATTGGGACCCCATCGCGGGAGCTGTTTTTT
TRBV28	TRBD1	TRBJ2-7	many	CASRPGTVFDEQYF	TGTGCCAGCAGACCCGGGACAGTATTCGACGAGCAGTACTTC
TRBV9	TRBD1	TRBJ2-7	few	CASSATGVPYEQYF	TGTGCCAGCAGCGCGACAGGGGTTCCCTACGAGCAGTACTTC
TRBV4-1	TRBD2	TRBJ2-3	.	CASSQDISGRASTDTQYF	TGCGCCAGCAGCCAAGATATTAGCGGGAGGGCTAGCACAGATACGCAGTATTTT
TRBV19	TRBD1	TRBJ1-6	few	CASSSRQGADNSPLHF	TGTGCCAGTAGTAGTCGACAGGGCGCCGATAATTCACCCCTCCACTTT
TRBV9	.	TRBJ2-3	.	CASSEDGLSTDTQYF	TGTGCCAGCAGCGAGGACGGACTCAGCACAGATACGCAGTATTTT
TRBV12-3/TRBV12-4	.	TRBJ1-1	many	CASSPGEAFF	TGTGCCAGCAGTCCGGGTGAAGCTTTCTTT
TRBV7-9	.	TRBJ2-5	many	CASSLAPDMYQETQYF	TGTGCCAGCAGCTTAGCTCCCGATATGTACCAAGAGACCCAGTACTTC
TRBV12-3/TRBV12-4	.	TRBJ1-3	many	CASRTLGSSGNTIYF	TGTGCCAGCAGGACCCTCGGGAGCTCTGGAAACACCATATATTTT
TRBV7-3	TRBD2	TRBJ2-1	few	CASSLIGRLAGGPYNEQFF	TGTGCCAGCAGCTTAATAGGGAGGTTGGCGGGAGGGCCCTACAATGAGCAGTTCTTC
TRBV4-1	.	TRBJ2-2	.	CASSQASGSNTGELFF	TGCGCCAGCAGCCAAGCCTCCGGGTCCAACACCGGGGAGCTGTTTTTT
TRBV29-1	.	TRBJ2-1	few	CSVGTWRDNEQFF	TGCAGCGTTGGGACTTGGAGGGACAATGAGCAGTTCTTC
TRBV2	TRBD2	TRBJ2-3	.	CASDQTSGHTDTQYF	TGTGCCAGCGACCAGACTAGCGGGCACACAGATACGCAGTATTTT
TRBV7-9	.	TRBJ2-3	.	CASSLTGITDTQYF	TGTGCCAGCAGCCTCACAGGGATCACAGATACGCAGTATTTT
TRBV2	TRBD2	TRBJ2-7	many	CASSEPPGGAMREQYF	TGTGCCAGCAGTGAACCGCCCGGGGGGGCTATGCGCGAGCAGTACTTC
TRBV7-3	.	TRBJ2-5	.	CASSLGRGLGTQYF	TGTGCCAGCAGCTTAGGGAGAGGATTGGGGACCCAGTACTTC